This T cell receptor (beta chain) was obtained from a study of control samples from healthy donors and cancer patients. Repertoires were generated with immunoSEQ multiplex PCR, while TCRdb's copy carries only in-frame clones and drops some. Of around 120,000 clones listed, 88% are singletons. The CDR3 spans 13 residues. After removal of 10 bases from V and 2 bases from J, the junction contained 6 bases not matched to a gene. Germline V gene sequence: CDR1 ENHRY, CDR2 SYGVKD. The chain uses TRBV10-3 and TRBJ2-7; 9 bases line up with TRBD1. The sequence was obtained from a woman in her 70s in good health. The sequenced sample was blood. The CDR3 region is CASRDRDAYEQYF. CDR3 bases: TGTGCCAGCAGGGACAGGGACGCCTACGAGCAGTACTTC.